This T cell receptor (beta chain) comes out of a study of blood T cell repertoires in COVID-19. Study information: Specimens from acute and convalescent COVID-19 originated in the United States, Italy and Spain.

V dropped 2 bases and J dropped 4 bases, with 9 bases sitting between them. CDR1 and CDR2 (germline): LGHDT, YNNKEL (reference sequence). There are 13 residues in the CDR3. Data came from immunoSEQ multiplex PCR; TCRdb stores just in-frame clones and leaves some out. This table has around 160,000 clones, around 81% appearing once. The receptor was isolated from a woman aged 40 to 50 with active or convalescent COVID-19. This rearrangement joins TRBV3-1 (or the pseudogene TRBV3-2) to TRBJ2-7; possibly TRBD2 for D (5 bases). The material sequenced was peripheral blood. Written as DNA, the CDR3 is TGTGCCAGCAGCCAACCCGGCGGGTACGAGCAGTACTTC. It codes for CASSQPGGYEQYF.